These 2 T cell receptor beta chains share one sample of origin, sequenced in a study of cytomegalovirus exposure and HLA in healthy donors. The PCR had 60 Vbeta and 13 Jbeta primers. Sequencing used immunoSEQ multiplex PCR; TCRdb keeps in-frame clones, though not all of them. This sample has about 93,000 clones, with about 80% found just once. The sequenced sample consisted of PBMCs. These TCRs come from a man younger than 40 in good health and CMV-seronegative.

The CDR3 spells CASSSGGGGTGELFF. CDR3 DNA sequence: TGTGCCAGCAGCTCGGGTGGGGGAGGCACCGGGGAGCTGTTTTTT. The rearrangement joins TRBV11-3 to TRBJ2-2; D possibly corresponds to TRBD2 (6 bases). Germline CDR1 SGHNT, CDR2 YENEEA. CDR3 length: 15 residues. The ends were cut back, 4 bases at V and 4 bases at J, with 13 bases in the middle.

This chain uses TRBV9 with TRBJ2-5; 10 bases map to TRBD2. The germline CDR1 and CDR2 sequences are SGDLS and YYNGEE. The CDR3 contains 16 residues. V lost 0 bases, J lost 5 bases, and 7 bases stayed unmatched. This CDR3 is CASSVGFRSGGETQYF. The CDR3 nucleotides read TGTGCCAGCAGCGTAGGTTTCCGTAGCGGGGGGGAGACCCAGTACTTC.